These 9 T cell receptor beta chains were all obtained from the same sample, sequenced in a study of cytomegalovirus exposure and HLA in healthy donors. It was with 60 Vbeta and 13 Jbeta primers that the PCR ran. Measured with immunoSEQ multiplex PCR; TCRdb has only the in-frame clones, and not every one. Here the sample spans 130,000 to 150,000 clones, 70% to 85% being singletons. Sequencing was carried out using PBMCs. These receptors came from a man aged 35 to 55 in good health and CMV-seropositive.

V and J are TRBV7-2 and TRBJ1-5, with 7 bases aligning to TRBD1. Germline lookup yields CDR1 SGHTA and CDR2 FQGNSA. Trimming cost V 5 bases and J 7 bases; bases outside gene matches: 8. The CDR3 extends over 14 amino acids. CDR3 residues: CASSLRQGAQPQHF. CDR3 sequence (DNA): TGTGCCAGCAGCCTAAGACAGGGTGCACAGCCCCAGCATTTT.

This clone was picked up one time. This rearrangement joins TRBV7-9 to TRBJ1-2; 8 nucleotides match TRBD1. The CDR3 loop spans 12 amino acids. Germline V gene sequence: CDR1 SEHNR, CDR2 FQNEAQ (reference sequence). With 6 bases clipped from V and 7 bases from J, the junction kept 4 bases outside the gene matches. Here the CDR3 DNA reads TGTGCCAGCAGTCAGGGGGCGTTTGGCTACACCTTC. Amino acids: CASSQGAFGYTF.

The rearrangement links TRBV7-9 to TRBJ1-2; 7 bases align to TRBD1. Per germline, CDR1 SEHNR and CDR2 FQNEAQ (reference sequence). Germline trimming cut 1 base from V and 1 base from J; bases unmatched to any gene: 6. This CDR3 has 16 residues. The CDR3 protein is CASSLEAGGGNYGYTF. The CDR3, as DNA: TGTGCCAGCAGCTTAGAAGCAGGGGGTGGTAACTATGGCTACACCTTC.

V is TRBV9 and J is TRBJ2-5, with 7 nucleotides matching TRBD1. Judging by the DNA end, TRBJ2-7 fits better; the J call may be wrong. This CDR3 is 11 amino acids long. The germline V gene has CDR1 SGDLS and CDR2 YYNGEE. Here the CDR3 reads CASSRGHEQYF. The CDR3 region has the DNA TGTGCCAGCAGCAGGGGGCACGAGCAGTACTTC.

The chain links TRBV7-6 to TRBJ1-5, with 9 nucleotides matching TRBD1. Per the germline V gene, CDR1 is SGHVS and CDR2 is FNYEAQ. Losses at the gene ends were 4 bases for V and 4 bases for J; bases not matched to a gene: 2. This CDR3 is built from 14 residues. CDR3 sequence (DNA): TGTGCCAGCAGCTCGACAGGGGGGAATCAGCCCCAGCATTTT. Its protein product is CASSSTGGNQPQHF.

This rearrangement joins TRBV7-9 to TRBJ2-7; D is uncertain. The length of the CDR3 is 13 residues. Germline V lookup: CDR1 SEHNR, CDR2 FQNEAQ (reference sequence). V was cut by 4 bases and J by 4 bases, with 11 bases left in between. This chain's CDR3 is CASSSEEMYEQYF. The CDR3 nucleotides are TGTGCCAGCAGCTCCGAAGAGATGTACGAGCAGTACTTC.

The rearrangement links TRBV19 to TRBJ1-2, with 7 bases fitting TRBD1. CDR3 size: 15 residues. Germline assignment: CDR1 LNHDA and CDR2 SQIVND (reference sequence). The V gene end was trimmed by 2 bases and the J gene end by 2 bases; junction bases not matched to a gene: 5. The CDR3 is CASSIRGQHNYGYTF. CDR3 DNA: TGTGCCAGTAGTATACGGGGACAGCACAACTATGGCTACACCTTC. Full variable domain (remainder filled in from reference TRBV19 and TRBJ1-2): DGGITQSPKYLFRKEGQNVTLSCEQNLNHDAMYWYRQDPGQGLRLIYYSQIVNDFQKGDIAEGYSVSREKKESFPLTVTSAQKNPTAFYLCASSIRGQHNYGYTFGSGTRLTVV.

V gene TRBV7-9 combines with J gene TRBJ2-3; D is perhaps TRBD2 (6 bases). V gave up 6 bases and J gave up 3 bases, with 16 bases separating them. CDR1 SEHNR and CDR2 FQNEAQ come from the germline V gene (reference sequence). The CDR3 is 15 amino acids. The CDR3 DNA reads as TGTGCCAGCAGGGGGCGGGGAGACGGGACAGATACGCAGTATTTT. This translates into CASRGRGDGTDTQYF.

This chain joins TRBV6-5 and TRBJ2-7; 8 nucleotides agree with TRBD1. V gave up 6 bases and J gave up 2 bases; unmatched junction bases: 3. The germline V gene encodes CDR1 MNHEY and CDR2 SVGAGI. The CDR3 totals 13 residues. The DNA for the CDR3 is TGTGCCAGCAGCGACAGGGGTCCCTACGAGCAGTACTTC. It is translated as CASSDRGPYEQYF.